These 17 T cell receptor beta chains came from one sample sequenced in a study of response to subunit inactivated influenza vaccine (dated by TCRdb to between 2017 and 2018). Libraries came from RT-PCR. The instrument given in TCRdb is Illumina HiSeq 2500. The raw public reads went through TCRdb reprocessing: fastp at Q25, MiXCR clone calling, in-frame beta chains kept. Identical CDR3 protein sequences are pooled into one entry, listed with their most common genes and DNA. In all, the sample holds 500,000 to 550,000 distinct CDR3 sequences, and around 25% of those were seen once. 2.5% to 3% of the sample is held by the ten biggest clonotypes. These data also formed part of another study, on T cells expressing NK-cell markers. The second source states: 5'RACE template switching, by which a universal primer site and unique molecular identifiers were added, was used to make TCR beta cDNA libraries.

The input for sequencing was CD4+ T cells sorted from PBMCs, taken about 12 days after vaccination. These receptors were obtained from a man over 45 who received an inactivated influenza vaccine. Donor details come from another sample of the same person, matched by shared clones.

The chain combines TRBV11-1 with TRBJ2-3; D remains ambiguous. Per the germline V gene, CDR1 is SGHAT and CDR2 is FQDESV (reference sequence). Trimming removed 5 bases from V and 2 bases from J, with 5 bases in between. This CDR3 spans 12 amino acids. The CDR3 loop reads CASSHATDTQYF. For the CDR3, the DNA is TGTGCCAGCAGCCACGCCACAGATACGCAGTATTTT. The variable domain in full, completed from reference TRBV11-1 and TRBJ2-3, reads EAEVAQSPRYKITEKSQAVAFWCDPISGHATLYWYRQILGQGPELLVQFQDESVVDDSQLPKDRFSAERLKGVDSTLKIQPAELGDSAMYLCASSHATDTQYFGPGTRLTVL.

The chain carries TRBV6-5 and TRBJ2-5; the D is unclear. Per germline, CDR1 MNHEY and CDR2 SVGAGI. V was clipped by 0 bases and J by 5 bases, with 13 bases between them. This CDR3 is built from 15 residues. The CDR3 here is CASSYSSQPFETQYF. The CDR3 DNA follows: TGTGCCAGCAGTTACTCGAGCCAGCCTTTCGAGACCCAGTACTTC.

Remarks on this clonotype: Its ends do not fully match the called genes, so a read error is possible. This chain joins TRBV12-3 or TRBV12-4 and TRBJ2-2; 8 bases align to TRBD1. This CDR3 contains 19 residues. CDR3 in amino acids: CASSLPRQGLMLNTGERFF. CDR3 coding DNA: TGTGCCAGCAGTTTACCCCGACAGGGGCTTATGTTGAACACCGGGGAGCGGTTTTTT.

This chain links TRBV5-1 with TRBJ2-5, with 7 bases lining up with TRBD1. In germline, CDR1 is SGHRS, CDR2 YFSETQ. The CDR3 extends over 14 amino acids. Losses at the gene ends were 4 bases for V and 1 base for J; bases not matched to a gene: 4. CDR3: CASSVDRVQETQYF. The CDR3 DNA is TGCGCCAGCAGCGTTGACAGGGTCCAAGAGACCCAGTACTTC.

In this sample, this clonotype turned up many times. The V gene is TRBV29-1, the J gene TRBJ2-7; 10 nucleotides align to TRBD2. From germline, CDR1 is SQVTM and CDR2 ANQGSEA. V shed 3 bases, J shed 3 bases, and the junction held 11 bases outside the gene matches. This CDR3 is 16 amino acids long. The CDR3: CSVEEGTSENYYEQYF. The CDR3 coding sequence is TGCAGCGTTGAGGAGGGGACTAGCGAGAATTACTACGAGCAGTACTTC.

The chain uses TRBV15 and TRBJ2-5; 11 bases agree with TRBD2. Unmatched junction bases numbered 6, after V lost 3 bases and J lost 3 bases. Per the germline V gene, CDR1 is LNHNV and CDR2 is YYDKDF (reference sequence). The CDR3 length is 16 residues. CDR3 amino acids: CATSRGLAGGKETQYF. The CDR3, as DNA: TGTGCCACCAGCAGGGGTCTAGCGGGGGGAAAAGAGACCCAGTACTTC.

This clonotype has at least ten counts. The chain uses TRBV12-3 or TRBV12-4 and TRBJ2-7, with TRBD2 matching 9 bases. The CDR3 is 15 residues long. Trimming took 3 bases from V and 3 from J; bases not matched to a gene: 6. The CDR3 loop reads CASSFVREGGYEQYF. The CDR3 bases are TGTGCCAGCAGTTTCGTGCGGGAGGGGGGCTACGAGCAGTACTTC.

The genes are TRBV4-3 and TRBJ1-6; D remains ambiguous. This CDR3 contains 13 residues. Looked up from germline, CDR1 is LGHNA and CDR2 is YSLEER. The V gene lost 0 bases and the J gene lost 11 bases, with 8 bases spanning the gap. CDR3 DNA sequence: TGCGCCAGCAGCCAAGAGTCCAGACCACCCCTCCACTTT. Protein sequence: CASSQESRPPLHF.

Details on this clonotype: At one of its ends the junction is not consistent with the germline gene, which may arise from a read error. The chain uses TRBV3-1 and TRBJ2-5; D is possibly TRBD1 (5 bases). This CDR3 has 14 residues. The germline V gene encodes CDR1 LGHDT and CDR2 YNNKEL (reference sequence). In nucleotides, the CDR3 is TGTGCCAGCAGCCAACTCGGAGACAGAGAGACCAAGTACTTC. Translating it yields CASSQLGDRETKYF.

The chain joins TRBV20-1 to TRBJ1-2; D gene ambiguous. The germline V and J ends were trimmed by 2 bases and 1 base, with 17 bases remaining between them. Germline CDR1 and CDR2: DFQATT and SNEGSKA (reference sequence). This CDR3 has 16 amino acids. The CDR3 loop is CSARPWAGQDNYGYTF. The CDR3 bases are TGCAGTGCTAGACCCTGGGCTGGGCAGGATAACTATGGCTACACCTTC.

The rearrangement links TRBV5-4 to TRBJ2-2, with D possibly matching TRBD2 (6 bases). CDR1 is SGHNT and CDR2 is YYREEE in the germline V gene (reference sequence). V was shortened by 3 bases and J by 1 base, with 13 bases between the two germline ends. CDR3 length: 16 amino acids. The CDR3 DNA sequence: TGTGCCAGCAGCTCCTGGAGGGGCGAGAACACCGGGGAGCTGTTTTTT. It yields the protein CASSSWRGENTGELFF.

The chain uses TRBV20-1 and TRBJ2-1, with unresolved D. Trimming took 6 bases from V and 4 from J, leaving 10 bases between them. This CDR3 is built from 12 residues. Germline CDR1 is DFQATT and CDR2 is SNEGSKA (reference sequence). CDR3 coding DNA: TGCAGTGCAAGTGAGGAATACAATGAGCAGTTCTTC. Its protein product is CSASEEYNEQFF.

The sample holds a few counts of this clonotype. CDR3 residues: CSARDSFYAGELFF. As DNA, the CDR3 is TGCAGTGCTAGAGATAGCTTCTACGCCGGGGAGCTGTTTTTT. The chain links TRBV20-1 to TRBJ2-2; D not resolved. The CDR3 is 14 residues long. The germline gives CDR1 DFQATT, CDR2 SNEGSKA (reference sequence). V lost 0 bases, J lost 6 bases, and 11 bases lay in between.

The chain has TRBV6-2 or TRBV6-3 and TRBJ2-4; 7 nucleotides line up with TRBD1. CDR1 is MNHEY and CDR2 is SVGEGT in the germline V gene. There are 17 residues in the CDR3. The trim removed 2 bases at V and 1 base at J, leaving 8 bases unmatched. CDR3 sequence reads: CASSYRRDSRAKNIQYF. The CDR3 region has the DNA TGTGCCAGCAGTTACCGCCGGGACAGTCGGGCCAAAAACATTCAGTACTTC.

The J gene is TRBJ2-5, the V gene TRBV21-1. TRBV21-1 is a pseudogene locus. The CDR3 loop spans 14 amino acids. CDR3 amino acids: CASSKLVWGETQYF. The CDR3 nucleotides are TGTGCCAGCAGCAAGTTAGTTTGGGGAGAGACCCAGTACTTC.

The chain is built from TRBV15 and TRBJ2-7; D possibly corresponds to TRBD1 (6 bases). The CDR3 is made up of 16 amino acids. V was pared by 0 bases and J by 4 bases, with 16 bases between. CDR1 LNHNV and CDR2 YYDKDF come from the germline V gene (reference sequence). The CDR3 coding sequence is TGTGCCACCAGCAGAGATTCGTTCGGGGACATGTACGAGCAGTACTTC. Protein: CATSRDSFGDMYEQYF. The variable domain in full, with the rest retrieved from reference TRBV15 and TRBJ2-7, is DAMVIQNPRYQVTQFGKPVTLSCSQTLNHNVMYWYQQKSSQAPKLLFHYYDKDFNNEADTPDNFQSRRPNTSFCFLDIRSPGLGDTAMYLCATSRDSFGDMYEQYFGPGTRLTVT.

This chain connects TRBV27 to TRBJ2-1; perhaps TRBD2 as D (6 bases). This CDR3 is built from 16 residues. Trimming took off 2 bases at V and 8 bases at J, with 19 bases between the two ends. The germline V gene encodes CDR1 MNHEY and CDR2 SMNVEV (reference sequence). The CDR3 DNA reads TGTGCCAGCAGTTTAACGGTGCTAGCGACTTATGATGAGCAGTTCTTC. It translates to CASSLTVLATYDEQFF.